This T cell receptor (beta chain) was recorded in a study of shared clonotypes between healthy human individuals. Findings and caveats of the study: Among donors, clonotype sharing was expected to be affected by sequencing depth.

As for this clone: What it binds is unknown.

Negatively enriched CD4+ T cells were divided by CD45RA into naive and memory. TCRdb's table, derived via immunoSEQ multiplex PCR, lists solely in-frame clones and lacks some. The table lists some 2,000,000 clones, roughly 94% of them singletons. Germline CDR1 is SGHTS and CDR2 is YDEGEE. The CDR3 is made up of 14 amino acids. The ends were cut back, 4 bases at V and 0 bases at J, with 11 bases in the middle. The receptor was derived from a man younger than 35 in good health. The material sequenced was naive CD4+ T cells sorted from blood. Stated subset: CD45RA+ positively selected. This chain links TRBV5-8 with TRBJ2-7; D gene unclear. CDR3 nucleotide sequence: TGTGCCAGCAGCCCCCGACCCAGCTCCTACGAGCAGTACTTC. Protein sequence: CASSPRPSSYEQYF.